The T cell receptor beta chain described here comes from a study of early T cells in non-severe SARS-CoV-2 infection. Study at large: Chains from this unsorted whole-blood bulk RNA could not be paired.

Whole-study results and caveats: Matching with VDJdb favored anti-spike CD8 responses (missing private and CD4 specificities).

One entry per CDR3 protein, called by TCRdb with MiXCR from the 5' RACE reads. Among approximately 30,000 distinct CDR3 sequences listed, 5.4% were seen once. Worth noting for this clonotype: The antigen is unknown.

V lost 6 bases and J lost 8, with 19 bases in between. Per germline, CDR1 DFQATT and CDR2 SNEGSKA (reference sequence). CDR3 length: 13 residues. The genes are TRBV20-1 and TRBJ1-2; tentative D call: TRBD1 (5 bases). Sequenced: whole blood. The clonotype comes from an adult who was a healthcare worker with PCR-confirmed SARS-CoV-2 infection or an uninfected control (not recorded which). CDR3 nucleotides: TGCAGTGCCAACCACAGGCGAGGGAGCGGCTACACCTTC. It codes for CSANHRRGSGYTF.